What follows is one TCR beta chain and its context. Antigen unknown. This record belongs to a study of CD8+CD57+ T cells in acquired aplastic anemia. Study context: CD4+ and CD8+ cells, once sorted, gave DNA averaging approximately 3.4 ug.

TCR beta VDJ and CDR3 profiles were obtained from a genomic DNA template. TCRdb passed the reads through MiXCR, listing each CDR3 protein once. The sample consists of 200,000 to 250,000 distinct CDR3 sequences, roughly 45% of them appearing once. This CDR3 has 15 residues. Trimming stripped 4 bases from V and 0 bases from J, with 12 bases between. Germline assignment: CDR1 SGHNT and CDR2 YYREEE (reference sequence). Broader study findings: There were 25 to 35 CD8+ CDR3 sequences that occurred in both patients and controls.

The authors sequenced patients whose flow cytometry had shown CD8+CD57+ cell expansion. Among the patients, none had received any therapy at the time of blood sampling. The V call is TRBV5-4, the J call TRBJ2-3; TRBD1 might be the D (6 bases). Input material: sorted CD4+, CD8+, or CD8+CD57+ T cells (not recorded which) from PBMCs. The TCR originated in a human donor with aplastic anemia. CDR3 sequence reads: CASSPGTPSTDTQYF. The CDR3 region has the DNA TGTGCCAGCAGCCCGGGGACACCGAGCACAGATACGCAGTATTTT.